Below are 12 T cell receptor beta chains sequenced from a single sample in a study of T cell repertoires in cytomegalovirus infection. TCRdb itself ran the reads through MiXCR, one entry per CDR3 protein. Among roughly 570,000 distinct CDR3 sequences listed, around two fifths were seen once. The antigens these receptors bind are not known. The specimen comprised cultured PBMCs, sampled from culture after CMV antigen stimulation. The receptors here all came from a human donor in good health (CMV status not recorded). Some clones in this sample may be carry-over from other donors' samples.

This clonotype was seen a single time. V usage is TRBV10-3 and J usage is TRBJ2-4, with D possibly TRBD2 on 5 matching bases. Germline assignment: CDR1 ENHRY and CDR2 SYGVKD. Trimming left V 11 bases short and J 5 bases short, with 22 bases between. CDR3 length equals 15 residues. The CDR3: CAASSGMGVQNIQYF. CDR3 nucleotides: TGTGCCGCCTCCTCCGGGATGGGAGTACAAAACATTCAGTACTTC.

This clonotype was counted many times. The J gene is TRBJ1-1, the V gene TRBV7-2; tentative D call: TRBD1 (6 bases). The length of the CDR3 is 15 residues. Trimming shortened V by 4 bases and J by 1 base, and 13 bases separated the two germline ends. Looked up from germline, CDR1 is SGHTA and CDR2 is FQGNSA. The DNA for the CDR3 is TGTGCCAGCAGCTCTAACAGGGCGAAGAACACTGAAGCTTTCTTT. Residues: CASSSNRAKNTEAFF.

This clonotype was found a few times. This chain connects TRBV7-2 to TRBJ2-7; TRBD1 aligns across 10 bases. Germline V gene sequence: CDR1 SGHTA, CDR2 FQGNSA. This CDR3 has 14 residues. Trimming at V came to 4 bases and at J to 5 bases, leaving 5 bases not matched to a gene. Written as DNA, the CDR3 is TGTGCCAGCAGCTACTCCGGGACAGGGGACGAGCAGTACTTC. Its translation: CASSYSGTGDEQYF.

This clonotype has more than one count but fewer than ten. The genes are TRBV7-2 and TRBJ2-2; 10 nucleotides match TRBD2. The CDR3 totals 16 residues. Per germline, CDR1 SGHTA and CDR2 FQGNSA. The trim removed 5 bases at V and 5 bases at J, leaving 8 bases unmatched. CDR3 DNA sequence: TGTGCCAGCAGCATGAGACTAGCGGGTGAAACCGGGGAGCTGTTTTTT. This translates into CASSMRLAGETGELFF.

This CDR3 is CATSDLRGQGTETQYF. The CDR3 nucleotides are TGTGCCACCAGTGATTTGAGGGGACAAGGAACAGAGACCCAGTACTTC. The J gene is TRBJ2-5, the V gene TRBV24-1; D is perhaps TRBD1 (6 bases). The V end lost 0 bases, the J end lost 4 bases, and 14 bases lay between the germline ends. Germline CDR1 and CDR2: KGHDR and SFDVKD. The CDR3 has 16 amino acids.

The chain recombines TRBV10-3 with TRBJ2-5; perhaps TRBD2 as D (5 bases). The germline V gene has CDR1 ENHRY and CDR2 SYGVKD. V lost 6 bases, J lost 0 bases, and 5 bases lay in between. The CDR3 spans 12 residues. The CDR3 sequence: CAIRDYQETQYF. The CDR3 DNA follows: TGTGCCATCAGGGACTACCAAGAGACCCAGTACTTC.

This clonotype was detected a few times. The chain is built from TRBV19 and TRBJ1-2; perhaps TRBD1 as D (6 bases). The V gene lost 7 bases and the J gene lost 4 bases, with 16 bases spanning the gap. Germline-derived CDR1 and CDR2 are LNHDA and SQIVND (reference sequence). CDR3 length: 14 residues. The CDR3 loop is CASTGGPRGYGYTF. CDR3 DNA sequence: TGTGCCAGTACCGGGGGGCCCCGGGGCTATGGCTACACCTTC.

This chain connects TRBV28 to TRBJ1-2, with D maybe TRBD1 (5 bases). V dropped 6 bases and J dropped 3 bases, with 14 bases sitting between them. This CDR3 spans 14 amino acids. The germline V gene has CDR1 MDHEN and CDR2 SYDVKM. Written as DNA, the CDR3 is TGTGCCAGCAGCCTACAATCGGGGGACTATGGCTACACCTTC. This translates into CASSLQSGDYGYTF.

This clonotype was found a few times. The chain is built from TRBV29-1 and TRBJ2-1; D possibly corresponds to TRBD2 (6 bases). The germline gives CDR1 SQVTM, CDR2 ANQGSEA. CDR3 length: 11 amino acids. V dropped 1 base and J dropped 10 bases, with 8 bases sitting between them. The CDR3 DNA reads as TGCAGCGTTGAAGTTGCGGGAGAGCAGTTCTTC. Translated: CSVEVAGEQFF.

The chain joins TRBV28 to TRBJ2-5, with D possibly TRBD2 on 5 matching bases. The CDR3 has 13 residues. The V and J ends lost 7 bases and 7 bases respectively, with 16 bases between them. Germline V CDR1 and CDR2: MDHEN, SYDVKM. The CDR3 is CASTSSGRGTQYF. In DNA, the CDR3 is TGTGCCAGCACCTCCTCGGGCCGGGGGACCCAGTACTTC.

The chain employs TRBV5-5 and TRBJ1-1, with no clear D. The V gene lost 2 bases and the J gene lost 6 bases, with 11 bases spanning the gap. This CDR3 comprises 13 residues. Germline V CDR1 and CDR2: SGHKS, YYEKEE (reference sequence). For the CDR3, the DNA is TGTGCCAGCAGCTTTATGCCAGGATCTGAAGCTTTCTTT. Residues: CASSFMPGSEAFF.

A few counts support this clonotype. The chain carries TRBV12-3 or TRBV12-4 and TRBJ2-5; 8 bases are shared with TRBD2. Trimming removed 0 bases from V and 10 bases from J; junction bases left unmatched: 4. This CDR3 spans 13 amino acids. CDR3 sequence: CASSLALAGHQYF. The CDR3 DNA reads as TGTGCCAGCAGTTTAGCTCTAGCGGGCCACCAGTACTTC.